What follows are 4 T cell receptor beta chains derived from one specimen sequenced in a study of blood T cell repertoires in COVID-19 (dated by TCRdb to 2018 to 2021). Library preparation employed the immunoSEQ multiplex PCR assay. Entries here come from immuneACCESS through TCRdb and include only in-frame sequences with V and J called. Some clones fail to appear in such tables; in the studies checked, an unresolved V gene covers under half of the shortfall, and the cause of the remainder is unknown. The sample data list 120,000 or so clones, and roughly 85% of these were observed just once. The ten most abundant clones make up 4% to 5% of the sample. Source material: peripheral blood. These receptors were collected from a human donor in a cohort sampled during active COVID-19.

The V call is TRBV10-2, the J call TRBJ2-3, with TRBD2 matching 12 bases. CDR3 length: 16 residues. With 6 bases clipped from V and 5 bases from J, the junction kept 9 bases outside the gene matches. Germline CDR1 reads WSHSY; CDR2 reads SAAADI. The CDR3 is CASRETSGRFIDTQYF. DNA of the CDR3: TGCGCCAGCAGGGAAACTAGCGGGAGGTTTATAGATACGCAGTATTTT.

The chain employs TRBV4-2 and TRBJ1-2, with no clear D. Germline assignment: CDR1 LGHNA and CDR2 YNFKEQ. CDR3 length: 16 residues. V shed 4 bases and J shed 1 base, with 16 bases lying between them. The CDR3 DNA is TGTGCCAGCAGCCCACAGATCGACAACGGTAACTATGGCTACACCTTC. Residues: CASSPQIDNGNYGYTF.

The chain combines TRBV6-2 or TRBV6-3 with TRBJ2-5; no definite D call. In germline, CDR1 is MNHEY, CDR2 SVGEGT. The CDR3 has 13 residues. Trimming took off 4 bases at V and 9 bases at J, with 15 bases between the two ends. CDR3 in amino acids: CASSSDPGRAQYF. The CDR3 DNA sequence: TGTGCCAGCAGTTCCGATCCAGGTCGAGCCCAGTACTTC.

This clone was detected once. CDR3 residues: CAWTAGTAYGYTF. DNA of the CDR3: TGTGCCTGGACCGCCGGGACAGCCTATGGCTACACCTTC. The chain employs TRBV30 and TRBJ1-2, with 7 positions matching TRBD1. The V gene end was trimmed by 4 bases and the J gene end by 4 bases; junction bases not matched to a gene: 6. The germline gives CDR1 GTSNPN, CDR2 SVGIG (reference sequence). The CDR3 has 13 residues. Full variable domain (missing parts from reference TRBV30 and TRBJ1-2): SQTIHQWPATLVQPVGSPLSLECTVEGTSNPNLYWYRQAAGRGLQLLFYSVGIGQISSEVPQNLSASRPQDRQFILSSKKLLLSDSGFYLCAWTAGTAYGYTFGSGTRLTVV.